A single sample is the source of the 21 T cell receptor beta chains below, sequenced in a study of vaccination and CD4 T cells after COVID-19. The treatment is: approximately 10-day PBMC culture with coronavirus spike peptide pools or control peptides (ViraFEST assay). Cultured CD4+ T-cell DNA underwent Oncomine TCR Beta short-read sequencing. Via MiXCR, TCRdb re-called the PCR reads, giving one row per CDR3 protein. The sample has some 10,000 distinct CDR3 sequences; around a third are singletons. Their recognized antigens are unknown. Sequences were derived from CD4+ T cells from blood, cultured in vitro, sampled after SARS-CoV-2 vaccination. The origin of the receptors is a human donor who had recovered from COVID-19.

This sequence joins TRBV1 and TRBJ2-5; the tabulated D call, TRBD2, remains unverified against the DNA. TRBV1 is annotated as a pseudogene. The CDR3 is 16 residues long. DNA for the CDR3: TGCACCAGCAGCCAAGATGGGACTAGAGGTCAAGAGACCCAGTACTTC. Amino acids: CTSSQDGTRGQETQYF.

This clonotype occurred a few times. The chain couples TRBV7-8 to TRBJ1-2; D is unresolved. The V end was cut by 5 bases, the J end by 5 bases, with 9 bases between. Germline assignment: CDR1 SGHVS and CDR2 FQNEAQ. This CDR3 is 12 amino acids long. The CDR3 region has the DNA TGTGCCAGCAGCCCTGGACCGTATGGCTACACCTTC. Translation: CASSPGPYGYTF.

This clonotype was recorded once. This sequence joins TRBV7-3 and TRBJ2-1; the D gene is possibly TRBD2 (5 bases). The ends were cut back, 2 bases at V and 7 bases at J, with 15 bases in the middle. The CDR3 is made up of 15 amino acids. The germline V gene encodes CDR1 SGHTA and CDR2 FQGTGA. This CDR3 reads CASSLGWRSSNEQFF. CDR3 coding DNA: TGTGCCAGCAGCTTAGGGTGGAGGAGTTCTAATGAGCAGTTCTTC.

The chain links TRBV28 to TRBJ1-1; D ambiguous. Germline assignment: CDR1 MDHEN and CDR2 SYDVKM. This CDR3 has 11 amino acids. Trimming stripped 10 bases from V and 0 bases from J, with 6 bases between. In nucleotides, the CDR3 is TGTGCCACAATCATGAACACTGAAGCTTTCTTT. Its translation is CATIMNTEAFF.

This clonotype was seen a single time. J is TRBJ2-7 and V is TRBV6-5; 10 bases are a match to TRBD1. Germline CDR1 and CDR2: MNHEY and SVGAGI. The CDR3 loop spans 13 amino acids. The V and J ends lost 4 bases and 6 bases, in that order; junction bases with no gene match: 3. CDR3 protein: CASSFGQGVEQYF. The CDR3 region has the DNA TGTGCCAGCAGTTTCGGACAGGGGGTCGAGCAGTACTTC.

CDR3 sequence reads: CASSVQGALYNEQFF. CDR3 nucleotides: TGTGCCAGCAGCGTACAGGGGGCGCTTTACAATGAGCAGTTCTTC. The chain uses TRBV12-3 or TRBV12-4 and TRBJ2-1, with 9 bases that match TRBD1. The CDR3 extends over 15 amino acids. J lost 4 bases, V lost 6 bases, and 7 bases had no gene match.

V and J are TRBV6-2 or TRBV6-3 and TRBJ2-5; unclear D gene. This CDR3 is 14 amino acids long. Per germline, CDR1 MNHEY and CDR2 SVGEGT. Trimming shortened V by 4 bases and J by 4 bases, and 13 bases separated the two germline ends. The CDR3 DNA is TGTGCCAGCAGTTCTCCACCCCCGGGAGAGACCCAGTACTTC. This translates into CASSSPPPGETQYF.

This CDR3 reads CASSEVWKDPANTIYF. The CDR3 DNA reads TGTGCCAGCAGTGAAGTGTGGAAGGACCCGGCAAACACCATATATTTT. This chain joins TRBV6-1 and TRBJ1-3; D gene uncertain. The germline gives CDR1 MNHNS, CDR2 SASEGT. The CDR3 length is 16 residues. Trimming took off 1 base at V and 6 bases at J, with 16 bases between the two ends.

The V call is TRBV12-3 or TRBV12-4, the J call TRBJ1-2; a weak D match, TRBD1 (5 bases). CDR3 size: 15 residues. V lost 5 bases, J lost 3 bases, and 16 bases lay in between. The CDR3 DNA reads TGTGCCAGCAGTGAACAGGCTCGCTACCACTATGGCTACACCTTC. This encodes CASSEQARYHYGYTF.

In its sample, this clonotype was seen a few times. The chain couples TRBV20-1 to TRBJ2-7, with 10 bases lining up with TRBD2. V lost 3 bases, J lost 13 bases, and 12 bases stayed unmatched. The CDR3 runs 13 residues. Per the germline V gene, CDR1 is DFQATT and CDR2 is SNEGSKA (reference sequence). The CDR3 sequence: CSARPPSPSGSYF. Here the CDR3 DNA reads TGCAGTGCTAGGCCCCCTTCTCCTAGCGGGAGTTACTTC.

The J gene is TRBJ2-2, the V gene TRBV7-3; the D gene could be TRBD1 or TRBD2 (5 bases each). Trimming took off 5 bases at V and 0 bases at J, with 13 bases between the two ends. The germline V gene encodes CDR1 SGHTA and CDR2 FQGTGA. The length of the CDR3 is 16 residues. This CDR3 is CASSRGGNANTGELFF. The CDR3 bases are TGTGCCAGCAGCCGTGGGGGAAACGCGAACACCGGGGAGCTGTTTTTT.

To note about this clonotype: At one end the junction does not follow the germline gene, possibly because of a read error. The chain recombines TRBV7-2 with TRBJ2-5; perhaps TRBD1 as D (6 bases). Looked up from germline, CDR1 is SGHTA and CDR2 is FQGNSA. This CDR3 spans 17 amino acids. CDR3 sequence reads: CASRDQTGSLKQETQHF. The CDR3 DNA reads as TGTGCCAGCAGAGACCAGACAGGCTCTCTGAAACAAGAGACCCAGCACTTC.

This clonotype was seen more than once but under ten times. The J gene is TRBJ2-7, the V gene TRBV20-1, with 11 nucleotides matching TRBD2. With V trimmed by 6 bases and J by 0 bases, 4 bases remained unmatched. Germline V gene sequence: CDR1 DFQATT, CDR2 SNEGSKA (reference sequence). This CDR3 has 14 amino acids. Here the CDR3 DNA reads TGCAGTGCAGAAACTAGCGGGAGCTCCTACGAGCAGTACTTC. Translation: CSAETSGSSYEQYF.

The chain links TRBV6-4 to TRBJ2-4; 9 nucleotides match TRBD1. The CDR3 extends over 17 amino acids. Germline-derived CDR1 and CDR2 are MRHNA and SNTAGT. Trimming took 0 bases from V and 1 from J; bases not matched to a gene: 4. The CDR3 region has the DNA TGTGCCAGCAGTGACTCAGGGACAGGGACCGCCAAAAACATTCAGTACTTC. Amino acids: CASSDSGTGTAKNIQYF.

This clonotype was counted only a few times. This sequence joins TRBV19 and TRBJ1-5; D remains unclear. This CDR3 has 11 amino acids. Germline values: CDR1 LNHDA, CDR2 SQIVND (reference sequence). V dropped 5 bases and J dropped 5 bases, with 4 bases sitting between them. CDR3 nucleotide sequence: TGTGCCAGTAGTCAGGATCAGCCCCAGCATTTT. Amino acids: CASSQDQPQHF.

This clonotype was recorded a few times. V gene TRBV20-1 combines with J gene TRBJ1-5; D not resolved. The V and J ends lost 7 bases and 0 bases respectively, with 22 bases between them. The germline gives CDR1 DFQATT, CDR2 SNEGSKA (reference sequence). This CDR3 comprises 17 residues. The CDR3 sequence is CSVRDRAQTYSNQPQHF. The CDR3 DNA follows: TGCAGTGTTCGTGACCGAGCCCAAACGTATAGCAATCAGCCCCAGCATTTT.

The chain joins TRBV7-3 to TRBJ2-1; 7 bases are a match to TRBD2. Germline lookup yields CDR1 SGHTA and CDR2 FQGTGA. Trimming cost V 5 bases and J 5 bases; bases outside gene matches: 6. The CDR3 loop spans 14 amino acids. The CDR3 region is CASSPRESHNEQFF. DNA for the CDR3: TGTGCCAGCAGCCCGCGGGAGTCCCACAATGAGCAGTTCTTC.

The chain employs TRBV19 and TRBJ2-1, with unresolved D. The CDR3 runs to 14 residues. Germline V CDR1 and CDR2: LNHDA, SQIVND (reference sequence). Trimming took 5 bases from V and 6 from J, leaving 14 bases between them. This CDR3 is CASSLIESFNEQFF. CDR3 in DNA: TGTGCCAGTAGTCTAATCGAATCATTCAATGAGCAGTTCTTC.

This chain connects TRBV7-2 to TRBJ2-1; D tentatively reads TRBD1 or TRBD2 (6 bases each). The CDR3 covers 15 residues. Germline CDR1 SGHTA, CDR2 FQGNSA. The CDR3 DNA reads as TGTGCAGCAGCTTACCGGGGGCGCTCCTACAATGAGCAGTTCTTC. It codes for CAAAYRGRSYNEQFF. Variable domain in full (rest from reference TRBV7-2 and TRBJ2-1): GAGVSQSPSNKVTEKGKDVELRCDPISGHTALYWYRQSLGQGLEFLIYFQGNSAPDKSGLPSDRFSAERTGGSVSTLTIQRTQQEDSAVYLCAAAYRGRSYNEQFFGPGTRLTVL.

This clonotype was picked up a small number of times. J is TRBJ1-1 and V is TRBV19; no firm D call. Germline-derived CDR1 and CDR2 are LNHDA and SQIVND (reference sequence). V was shortened by 5 bases and J by 0 bases, with 10 bases between the two germline ends. The CDR3 contains 14 residues. The CDR3: CASSPRGVNTEAFF. In DNA, the CDR3 is TGTGCCAGTAGTCCTCGTGGAGTGAACACTGAAGCTTTCTTT.

This chain uses TRBV19 with TRBJ1-5, with 8 bases that match TRBD1. Germline assignment: CDR1 LNHDA and CDR2 SQIVND (reference sequence). V was clipped by 1 base and J by 3 bases; unmatched bases: 2. This CDR3 is 15 amino acids long. The CDR3 nucleotides read TGTGCCAGTAGTATAGGGACAGGGACCAATCAGCCCCAGCATTTT. Protein sequence: CASSIGTGTNQPQHF.